These 3 T cell receptor beta chains were all obtained from the same sample, sequenced in a study of cytomegalovirus exposure and HLA in healthy donors. The study ran its PCR with 60 Vbeta and 13 Jbeta primers. This table comes from immunoSEQ multiplex PCR, and its TCRdb copy is limited to in-frame clones, with some not included. The sample contains approximately 150,000 clones, about 75% of which appear only once. The sample consisted of PBMCs. The origin of the receptors is a man aged 18 to 29 in good health and CMV-seropositive.

The genes are TRBV28 and TRBJ1-2, with TRBD1 matching over 7 bases. V shed 4 bases, J shed 8 bases, and the junction held 10 bases outside the gene matches. The length of the CDR3 is 14 residues. CDR1 and CDR2 (germline): MDHEN, SYDVKM. CDR3 nucleotide sequence: TGTGCCAGCAGTTCTGAGCCGACAGGGAACGGCTACACCTTC. Translation gives CASSSEPTGNGYTF.

J is TRBJ2-1 and V is TRBV28, with 12 bases fitting TRBD2. The CDR3 totals 20 residues. The J segment lost 0 bases and the V segment lost 4 bases, leaving 13 bases of the junction unmatched. Germline V gene lookup returns CDR1 MDHEN and CDR2 SYDVKM. Written as DNA, the CDR3 is TGTGCCAGCAGTTCGGACTCTAGCGGGAGGGCCTCCAGCTCCTACAATGAGCAGTTCTTC. Translating gives CASSSDSSGRASSSYNEQFF.

CDR3 sequence (DNA): TGTGCCAGATCGCTCCGGGAGAAGGAGACCCAGTACTTC. Its translation is CARSLREKETQYF. The chain carries TRBV5-3 and TRBJ2-5; D possibly corresponds to TRBD2 (6 bases). TRBV5-3 is designated an ORF whose function remains uncertain. The germline V and J ends were trimmed by 7 bases and 5 bases, with 15 bases remaining between them. The CDR3 runs to 13 residues.